A single sample is the source of the 6 T cell receptor beta chains below, sequenced in a study of neurological immune-mediated disorders. MiXCR was run by TCRdb on the 5' RACE reads, yielding one entry per CDR3 protein. The sample contains under 85,000 distinct CDR3 sequences, 13% to 15% of which appear only once. Sequenced sample: PBMCs. These receptors all stem from a woman in her forties or fifties in good health.

This clonotype was observed at least ten times. This rearrangement joins TRBV4-2 to TRBJ1-3, with D possibly being TRBD1 (6 bases). Trimming left V 0 bases short and J 2 bases short, with 11 bases between. This CDR3 contains 16 residues. Germline V gene data show CDR1 as LGHNA and CDR2 as YNFKEQ. CDR3 in amino acids: CASSQELAGAGNTIYF. DNA for the CDR3: TGTGCCAGCAGCCAAGAACTCGCAGGGGCTGGAAACACCATATATTTT.

At least ten counts were recorded for this clonotype. This chain joins TRBV5-1 and TRBJ2-3, with D perhaps matching TRBD1 (5 bases). The CDR3 is made up of 15 amino acids. Trimming pared 0 bases from V and 2 bases from J, leaving 10 bases between. CDR1 SGHRS and CDR2 YFSETQ come from the germline V gene. The CDR3 DNA reads as TGCGCCAGCAGCTTGGGACAGCCAGACACAGATACGCAGTATTTT. Protein: CASSLGQPDTDTQYF.

This clonotype was seen repeatedly, ten times or more. V gene TRBV7-2 combines with J gene TRBJ2-1, with 16 bases aligning to TRBD2. The V segment lost 5 bases and the J segment 8 bases; nucleotides outside the gene matches: 6. This CDR3 is built from 16 residues. The V gene's germline CDR1 is SGHTA and CDR2 FQGNSA. CDR3: CASSQGLAGGPYEQFF. CDR3 in DNA: TGTGCCAGCAGCCAGGGACTAGCGGGGGGGCCCTATGAGCAGTTCTTC.

This clonotype was detected many times. As DNA, the CDR3 is TGCGCCAGCAGCCCGCTGGAAACAGGAGGGGGTGAGCAGTTCTTC. This gives the protein CASSPLETGGGEQFF. This chain uses TRBV5-1 with TRBJ2-1, with D perhaps given as TRBD1 or TRBD2 (6 bases each). Germline V lookup: CDR1 SGHRS, CDR2 YFSETQ. Trimming cost V 4 bases and J 9 bases, with 20 bases left between them. The CDR3 totals 15 residues. Filled out from reference TRBV5-1 and TRBJ2-1, the complete variable domain reads KAGVTQTPRYLIKTRGQQVTLSCSPISGHRSVSWYQQTPGQGLQFLFEYFSETQRNKGNFPGRFSGRQFSNSRSEMNVSTLELGDSALYLCASSPLETGGGEQFFGPGTRLTVL.

This clonotype was counted at least ten times. The rearrangement uses TRBV7-9 and TRBJ2-5; 8 bases are a match to TRBD2. In germline, CDR1 is SEHNR, CDR2 FQNEAQ (reference sequence). Losses at the gene ends were 5 bases for V and 5 bases for J; bases not matched to a gene: 7. CDR3 length: 14 amino acids. The CDR3 loop is CASSPRLAWETQYF. The CDR3 DNA reads as TGTGCCAGCAGCCCGAGACTAGCGTGGGAGACCCAGTACTTC.

This clonotype was counted many times. This chain joins TRBV20-1 and TRBJ2-7; D perhaps matches TRBD1 (5 bases). V was pared by 2 bases and J by 4 bases, with 9 bases between. The CDR3 length is 12 residues. Germline assignment: CDR1 DFQATT and CDR2 SNEGSKA (reference sequence). The CDR3 region is CSARPNRYEQYF. In DNA form, the CDR3 reads TGCAGTGCTAGACCCAACAGGTACGAGCAGTACTTC.